Listed below are T cell receptor beta chains from one sample, sequenced in a study of response to subunit inactivated influenza vaccine. Using its own MiXCR run on the RT-PCR reads, TCRdb lists one record per CDR3 protein. The sample records approximately 730,000 distinct CDR3 sequences, approximately 13% being singletons. This specimen consisted of PBMCs from blood, obtained around 15 days before vaccination. All receptors derive from a man in his fifties who received an inactivated influenza vaccine. The CDR3 runs from the conserved cysteine through the conserved F or W. A D gene is named only where the DNA matches it firmly. Where a row states a size, it is once, few, many or the class of an expanded clone; other rows omit it.

clone_size: NA; d_call: NA; j_call: TRBJ1-1; cdr3_length: 18; v_call: TRBV3-1; cdr3_aa: CASSQGRTHAPVNTEAFF; cdr3_nt: TGTGCCAGCAGCCAAGGAAGGACGCACGCCCCCGTGAACACTGAAGCTTTCTTT
clone_size: few; d_call: NA; j_call: TRBJ2-1; cdr3_length: 13; v_call: TRBV12-3/TRBV12-4; cdr3_aa: CASSYTLAVEQFF; cdr3_nt: TGTGCCAGCAGTTATACCTTAGCGGTTGAGCAGTTCTTC
clone_size: NA; d_call: NA; j_call: TRBJ2-7; cdr3_length: 14; v_call: TRBV20-1; cdr3_aa: CSAPDFENGGEQYF; cdr3_nt: TGCAGTGCCCCTGATTTTGAGAACGGTGGCGAGCAGTACTTC
clone_size: few; d_call: NA; j_call: TRBJ2-1; cdr3_length: 16; v_call: TRBV5-1; cdr3_aa: CASSLRARGPLNEQFF; cdr3_nt: TGCGCCAGCAGCTTGAGGGCGCGGGGGCCCCTCAATGAGCAGTTCTTC
clone_size: NA; d_call: NA; j_call: TRBJ2-1; cdr3_length: 13; v_call: TRBV5-1; cdr3_aa: CASSQDLAGEQFF; cdr3_nt: TGCGCCAGCAGCCAAGACCTCGCGGGGGAGCAGTTCTTC
clone_size: few; d_call: NA; j_call: TRBJ2-7; cdr3_length: 14; v_call: TRBV20-1; cdr3_aa: CSARARGRTYEQYF; cdr3_nt: TGCAGTGCTAGAGCCCGGGGAAGGACCTACGAGCAGTACTTC
clone_size: many; d_call: NA; j_call: TRBJ2-2; cdr3_length: 15; v_call: TRBV18; cdr3_aa: CASSVGTGDTGELFF; cdr3_nt: TGTGCCAGCTCAGTAGGCACAGGCGATACCGGGGAGCTGTTTTTT
clone_size: NA; d_call: NA; j_call: TRBJ2-4; cdr3_length: 15; v_call: TRBV20-1; cdr3_aa: CSARKADQAKNIQYF; cdr3_nt: TGCAGTGCTAGAAAGGCAGATCAAGCCAAAAACATTCAGTACTTC
clone_size: NA; d_call: TRBD1; j_call: TRBJ2-5; cdr3_length: 16; v_call: TRBV24-1; cdr3_aa: CATSDRGTGKVETQYF; cdr3_nt: TGTGCCACCAGTGATAGAGGGACAGGGAAGGTAGAGACCCAGTACTTC
clone_size: NA; d_call: NA; j_call: TRBJ2-3; cdr3_length: 14; v_call: TRBV6-1; cdr3_aa: CASSEFVRADTQYF; cdr3_nt: TGTGCCAGCAGTGAATTTGTGCGCGCAGATACGCAGTATTTT
clone_size: NA; d_call: NA; j_call: TRBJ2-1; cdr3_length: 14; v_call: TRBV10-3; cdr3_aa: CAISESGSGNEQFF; cdr3_nt: TGTGCCATCAGTGAATCCGGGAGTGGCAATGAGCAGTTCTTC
clone_size: NA; d_call: NA; j_call: TRBJ1-1; cdr3_length: 16; v_call: TRBV5-1; cdr3_aa: CASSLGSHTANTEAFF; cdr3_nt: TGCGCCAGCAGCTTAGGATCCCATACGGCGAACACTGAAGCTTTCTTT
clone_size: many; d_call: NA; j_call: TRBJ2-7; cdr3_length: 17; v_call: TRBV5-1; cdr3_aa: CASSLVPPGPGRHEQYF; cdr3_nt: TGCGCCAGCAGCCTAGTACCACCGGGACCGGGAAGGCACGAGCAGTACTTC
clone_size: few; d_call: NA; j_call: TRBJ2-1; cdr3_length: 14; v_call: TRBV7-8; cdr3_aa: CASSFHLRVDEQFF; cdr3_nt: TGTGCCAGCAGCTTTCACTTGAGGGTTGATGAGCAGTTCTTC
clone_size: many; d_call: NA; j_call: TRBJ2-6; cdr3_length: 15; v_call: TRBV2; cdr3_aa: CASTGPRAGANVLTF; cdr3_nt: TGTGCCAGCACGGGTCCCAGGGCTGGGGCCAACGTCCTGACTTTC
clone_size: NA; d_call: NA; j_call: TRBJ1-1; cdr3_length: 14; v_call: TRBV5-1; cdr3_aa: CASSLEGRETEAFF; cdr3_nt: TGCGCCAGCAGCTTGGAGGGTCGCGAGACTGAAGCTTTCTTT
clone_size: many; d_call: TRBD1; j_call: TRBJ1-1; cdr3_length: 12; v_call: TRBV5-1; cdr3_aa: CASSPTGAEAFF; cdr3_nt: TGCGCCAGCAGCCCGACAGGGGCTGAAGCTTTCTTT
clone_size: NA; d_call: NA; j_call: TRBJ2-3; cdr3_length: 15; v_call: TRBV24-1; cdr3_aa: CATSDTRDGTDTQYF; cdr3_nt: TGTGCCACCAGTGATACCAGGGACGGCACAGATACGCAGTATTTT
clone_size: few; d_call: NA; j_call: TRBJ2-1; cdr3_length: 14; v_call: TRBV3-1; cdr3_aa: CASHPGTDPNEQFF; cdr3_nt: TGTGCCAGCCACCCCGGGACCGATCCCAATGAGCAGTTCTTC
clone_size: few; d_call: NA; j_call: TRBJ2-3; cdr3_length: 12; v_call: TRBV28; cdr3_aa: CASSRDLATQYF; cdr3_nt: TGTGCCAGCAGTAGGGATCTGGCTACGCAGTATTTT
clone_size: many; d_call: TRBD1; j_call: TRBJ1-2; cdr3_length: 14; v_call: TRBV5-1; cdr3_aa: CASSLRTGNYGYTF; cdr3_nt: TGCGCCAGCAGCTTGCGGACAGGGAACTATGGCTACACCTTC
clone_size: NA; d_call: TRBD2; j_call: TRBJ2-3; cdr3_length: 18; v_call: TRBV5-1; cdr3_aa: CASSFWSSGTSGTDTQYF; cdr3_nt: TGCGCCAGCAGCTTTTGGTCTTCCGGGACTAGCGGCACAGATACGCAGTATTTT
clone_size: NA; d_call: NA; j_call: TRBJ2-3; cdr3_length: 11; v_call: TRBV28; cdr3_aa: CASRPTDTQYF; cdr3_nt: TGTGCCAGCAGACCCACAGATACGCAGTATTTT
clone_size: NA; d_call: NA; j_call: TRBJ2-3; cdr3_length: 15; v_call: TRBV6-2/TRBV6-3; cdr3_aa: CASSYAQSTSGTQYF; cdr3_nt: TGTGCCAGCAGTTACGCCCAATCGACCTCAGGCACGCAGTATTTT
clone_size: NA; d_call: NA; j_call: TRBJ2-1; cdr3_length: 16; v_call: TRBV14; cdr3_aa: CASSQDFEFGQLEQFF; cdr3_nt: TGTGCCAGCAGCCAAGATTTCGAGTTTGGGCAGTTGGAGCAGTTCTTC
clone_size: many; d_call: NA; j_call: TRBJ2-5; cdr3_length: 13; v_call: TRBV18; cdr3_aa: CASSPPFQETQYF; cdr3_nt: TGTGCCAGCTCACCACCGTTCCAAGAGACCCAGTACTTC
clone_size: few; d_call: TRBD2; j_call: TRBJ2-5; cdr3_length: 13; v_call: TRBV29-1; cdr3_aa: CSVEGGALETQYF; cdr3_nt: TGCAGCGTTGAGGGAGGGGCGCTGGAGACCCAGTACTTC
clone_size: NA; d_call: TRBD2; j_call: TRBJ2-1; cdr3_length: 16; v_call: TRBV7-9; cdr3_aa: CASSTHRTSTYNGQFF; cdr3_nt: TGTGCCAGCAGCACACATAGGACTAGTACCTACAATGGGCAGTTCTTC
clone_size: NA; d_call: NA; j_call: TRBJ2-2; cdr3_length: 14; v_call: TRBV24-1; cdr3_aa: CATSDFAGTGELFF; cdr3_nt: TGTGCCACCAGTGATTTTGCGGGGACCGGGGAGCTGTTTTTT
clone_size: NA; d_call: NA; j_call: TRBJ2-7; cdr3_length: 15; v_call: TRBV18; cdr3_aa: CASSPQTMTPYEQYF; cdr3_nt: TGTGCCAGCTCACCCCAGACAATGACCCCCTACGAGCAGTACTTC
clone_size: NA; d_call: NA; j_call: TRBJ2-5; cdr3_length: 15; v_call: TRBV4-3; cdr3_aa: CASSQGTGTMETQYF; cdr3_nt: TGCGCCAGCAGCCAAGGGACAGGGACTATGGAGACCCAGTACTTC
clone_size: NA; d_call: TRBD1; j_call: TRBJ1-1; cdr3_length: 15; v_call: TRBV9; cdr3_aa: CASSPRGQGVTEAFF; cdr3_nt: TGTGCCAGCAGCCCCCGGGGACAGGGTGTCACTGAAGCTTTCTTT
clone_size: many; d_call: TRBD2; j_call: TRBJ2-5; cdr3_length: 17; v_call: TRBV12-3/TRBV12-4; cdr3_aa: CASTVAPSGKVDETQYF; cdr3_nt: TGTGCCAGCACCGTAGCGCCTAGCGGGAAAGTAGATGAGACCCAGTACTTC
clone_size: NA; d_call: NA; j_call: TRBJ2-1; cdr3_length: 14; v_call: TRBV7-9; cdr3_aa: CASSSHVSYNEQFF; cdr3_nt: TGTGCCAGCAGCTCACACGTTTCCTACAATGAGCAGTTCTTC
clone_size: NA; d_call: TRBD2; j_call: TRBJ2-3; cdr3_length: 15; v_call: TRBV7-2; cdr3_aa: CASSGTSGSGNTQYF; cdr3_nt: TGTGCCAGTTCCGGGACTAGCGGTTCCGGGAATACGCAGTATTTT
clone_size: few; d_call: NA; j_call: TRBJ1-2; cdr3_length: 15; v_call: TRBV4-2; cdr3_aa: CASSQDLLANYGYTF; cdr3_nt: TGTGCCAGCAGCCAAGACCTATTAGCTAACTATGGCTACACCTTC
clone_size: NA; d_call: NA; j_call: TRBJ1-4; cdr3_length: 13; v_call: TRBV30; cdr3_aa: CAWSLQGREKLFF; cdr3_nt: TGTGCCTGGAGTTTGCAGGGCCGGGAAAAACTGTTTTTT
clone_size: NA; d_call: NA; j_call: TRBJ1-1; cdr3_length: 13; v_call: TRBV15; cdr3_aa: CATSRQGKAEAFF; cdr3_nt: TGTGCCACCAGCAGACAGGGGAAGGCTGAAGCTTTCTTT
clone_size: few; d_call: NA; j_call: TRBJ2-5; cdr3_length: 15; v_call: TRBV29-1; cdr3_aa: CSVALGRGLSETQYF; cdr3_nt: TGCAGCGTTGCCCTGGGCAGGGGCCTATCGGAGACCCAGTACTTC
clone_size: many; d_call: TRBD2; j_call: TRBJ2-7; cdr3_length: 13; v_call: TRBV28; cdr3_aa: CASLTSGTYEQYF; cdr3_nt: TGTGCCAGCCTTACTAGCGGGACATACGAGCAGTACTTC
clone_size: NA; d_call: NA; j_call: TRBJ2-3; cdr3_length: 16; v_call: TRBV4-1; cdr3_aa: CASSQVARGGSDTQYF; cdr3_nt: TGCGCCAGCAGCCAAGTGGCCAGGGGGGGATCAGATACGCAGTATTTT
clone_size: NA; d_call: TRBD2; j_call: TRBJ2-3; cdr3_length: 15; v_call: TRBV10-3; cdr3_aa: CAIKNSGRAPDTQYF; cdr3_nt: TGTGCCATCAAGAATAGCGGGAGGGCCCCTGATACGCAGTATTTT
clone_size: NA; d_call: TRBD1; j_call: TRBJ1-2; cdr3_length: 15; v_call: TRBV5-1; cdr3_aa: CASSLTGGSFYGYTF; cdr3_nt: TGCGCCAGCAGCTTGACAGGGGGCTCCTTCTATGGCTACACCTTC
clone_size: few; d_call: NA; j_call: TRBJ2-5; cdr3_length: 14; v_call: TRBV10-3; cdr3_aa: CAISESRGQETQYF; cdr3_nt: TGTGCCATCAGTGAGTCGAGAGGACAAGAGACCCAGTACTTC
clone_size: many; d_call: NA; j_call: TRBJ2-2; cdr3_length: 16; v_call: TRBV7-2; cdr3_aa: CASRGKGRVNTGELFF; cdr3_nt: TGTGCCAGCAGAGGCAAGGGAAGGGTGAACACCGGGGAGCTGTTTTTT
clone_size: NA; d_call: NA; j_call: TRBJ1-4; cdr3_length: 13; v_call: TRBV5-1; cdr3_aa: CASSLGPDEKLFF; cdr3_nt: TGCGCCAGCAGCTTGGGACCAGACGAAAAACTGTTTTTT
clone_size: once; d_call: NA; j_call: TRBJ2-7; cdr3_length: 14; v_call: TRBV5-1; cdr3_aa: CASSFQTTLDEQYF; cdr3_nt: TGCGCCAGCAGCTTCCAGACCACCTTGGACGAGCAGTACTTC
clone_size: NA; d_call: TRBD1; j_call: TRBJ2-5; cdr3_length: 14; v_call: TRBV12-3/TRBV12-4; cdr3_aa: CASSSLDRGVTQYF; cdr3_nt: TGTGCCAGCAGTTCGTTAGACAGGGGGGTGACCCAGTACTTC
clone_size: NA; d_call: TRBD2; j_call: TRBJ2-5; cdr3_length: 16; v_call: TRBV7-2; cdr3_aa: CASSRLAGTSYETQYF; cdr3_nt: TGTGCCAGCAGCCGTCTCGCCGGGACTAGCTACGAGACCCAGTACTTC
clone_size: NA; d_call: NA; j_call: TRBJ2-1; cdr3_length: 14; v_call: TRBV12-3/TRBV12-4; cdr3_aa: CASKAGTSYNEQFF; cdr3_nt: TGTGCCAGCAAAGCCGGGACAAGTTACAATGAGCAGTTCTTC
clone_size: many; d_call: NA; j_call: TRBJ2-1; cdr3_length: 13; v_call: TRBV20-1; cdr3_aa: CSAHTRSYNEQFF; cdr3_nt: TGCAGTGCTCACACGCGGTCCTACAATGAGCAGTTCTTC
clone_size: few; d_call: TRBD1; j_call: TRBJ2-1; cdr3_length: 15; v_call: TRBV20-1; cdr3_aa: CSARPGGFSYNEQFF; cdr3_nt: TGCAGTGCTAGACCAGGGGGCTTCTCCTACAATGAGCAGTTCTTC